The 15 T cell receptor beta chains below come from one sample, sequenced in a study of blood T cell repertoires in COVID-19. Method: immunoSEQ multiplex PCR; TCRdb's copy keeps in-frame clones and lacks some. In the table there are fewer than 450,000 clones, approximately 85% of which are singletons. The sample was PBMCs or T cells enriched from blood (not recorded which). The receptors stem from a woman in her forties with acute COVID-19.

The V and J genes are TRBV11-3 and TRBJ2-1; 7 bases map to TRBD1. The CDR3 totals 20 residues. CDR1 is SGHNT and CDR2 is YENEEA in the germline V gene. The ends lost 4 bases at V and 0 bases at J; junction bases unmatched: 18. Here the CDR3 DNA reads TGTGCCAGCAGCTCAACACAAAGATCGGGACAGATGAGCTCCTACAATGAGCAGTTCTTC. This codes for CASSSTQRSGQMSSYNEQFF.

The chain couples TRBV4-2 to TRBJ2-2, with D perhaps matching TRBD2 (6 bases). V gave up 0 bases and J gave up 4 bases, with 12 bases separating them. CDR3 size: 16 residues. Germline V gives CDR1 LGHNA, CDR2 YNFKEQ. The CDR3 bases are TGTGCCAGCAGCCAAGATCTTGGAGGGACCACCGGGGAGCTGTTTTTT. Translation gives CASSQDLGGTTGELFF.

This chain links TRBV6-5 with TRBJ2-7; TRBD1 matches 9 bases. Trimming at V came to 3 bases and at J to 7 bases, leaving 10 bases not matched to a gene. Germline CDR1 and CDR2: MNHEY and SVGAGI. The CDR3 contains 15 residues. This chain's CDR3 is CASSYDGTGTFEQYF. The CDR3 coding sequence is TGTGCCAGCAGTTATGATGGGACAGGGACTTTTGAGCAGTACTTC.

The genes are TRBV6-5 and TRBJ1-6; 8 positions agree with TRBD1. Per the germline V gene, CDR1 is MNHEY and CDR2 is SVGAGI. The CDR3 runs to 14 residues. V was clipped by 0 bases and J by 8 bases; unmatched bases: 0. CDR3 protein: CASSYSDRDSPLHF. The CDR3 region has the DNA TGTGCCAGCAGTTACTCGGACAGGGATTCACCCCTCCACTTT.

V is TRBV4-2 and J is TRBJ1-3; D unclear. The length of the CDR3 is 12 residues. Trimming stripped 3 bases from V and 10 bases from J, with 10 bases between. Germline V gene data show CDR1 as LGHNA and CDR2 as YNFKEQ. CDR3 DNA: TGTGCCAGCAGCCAGACTTTTCGAACCATATATTTT. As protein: CASSQTFRTIYF.

In DNA, the CDR3 is TGTGCCAGCAGAAACACCTACAATGAGCAGTTCTTC. Protein product: CASRNTYNEQFF. The chain combines TRBV6-5 with TRBJ2-1; no reliable D call. This CDR3 has 12 amino acids. V gave up 6 bases and J gave up 2 bases, with 5 bases separating them. The V gene's germline CDR1 is MNHEY and CDR2 SVGAGI.

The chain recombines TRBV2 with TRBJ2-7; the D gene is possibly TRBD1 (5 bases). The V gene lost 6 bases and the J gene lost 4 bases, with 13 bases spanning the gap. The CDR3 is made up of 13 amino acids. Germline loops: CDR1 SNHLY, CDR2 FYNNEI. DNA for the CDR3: TGTGCCAGCAGAGACAGTGCCCGTTACGAGCAGTACTTC. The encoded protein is CASRDSARYEQYF. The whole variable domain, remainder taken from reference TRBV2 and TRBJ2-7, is EPEVTQTPSHQVTQMGQEVILRCVPISNHLYFYWYRQILGQKVEFLVSFYNNEISEKSEIFDDQFSVERPDGSNFTLKIRSTKLEDSAMYFCASRDSARYEQYFGPGTRLTVT.

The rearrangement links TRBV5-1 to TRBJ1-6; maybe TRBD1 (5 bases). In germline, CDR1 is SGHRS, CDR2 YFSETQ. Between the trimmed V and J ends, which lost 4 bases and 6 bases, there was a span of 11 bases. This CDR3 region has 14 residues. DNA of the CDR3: TGCGCCAGCAGCGAAACGACAGCTAATTCACCCCTCCACTTT. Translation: CASSETTANSPLHF.

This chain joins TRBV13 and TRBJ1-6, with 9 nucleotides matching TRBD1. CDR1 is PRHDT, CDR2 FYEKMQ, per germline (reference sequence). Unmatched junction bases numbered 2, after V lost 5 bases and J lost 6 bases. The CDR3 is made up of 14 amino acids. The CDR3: CASSQGQGNSPLHF. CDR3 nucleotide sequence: TGTGCCAGCAGCCAGGGACAGGGTAATTCACCCCTCCACTTT.

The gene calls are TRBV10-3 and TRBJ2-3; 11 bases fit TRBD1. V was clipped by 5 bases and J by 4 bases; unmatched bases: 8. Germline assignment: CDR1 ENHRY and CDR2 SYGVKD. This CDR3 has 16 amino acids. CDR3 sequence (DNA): TGTGCCATCAGTTCAAGGACAGGGGGCGCGTCAGATACGCAGTATTTT. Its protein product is CAISSRTGGASDTQYF.

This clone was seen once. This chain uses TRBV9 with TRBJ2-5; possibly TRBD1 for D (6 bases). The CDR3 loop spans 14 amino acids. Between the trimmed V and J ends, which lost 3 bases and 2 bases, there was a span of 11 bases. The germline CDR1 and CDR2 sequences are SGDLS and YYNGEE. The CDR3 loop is CASSARTAQETQYF. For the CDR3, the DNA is TGTGCCAGCAGCGCAAGGACAGCGCAAGAGACCCAGTACTTC.

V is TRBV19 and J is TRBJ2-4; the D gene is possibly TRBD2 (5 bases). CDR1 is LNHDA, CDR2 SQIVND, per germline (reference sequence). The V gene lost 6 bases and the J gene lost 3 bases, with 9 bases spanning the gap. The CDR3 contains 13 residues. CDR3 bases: TGTGCCAGTAGCACCCGGGGCAAAAACATTCAGTACTTC. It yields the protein CASSTRGKNIQYF. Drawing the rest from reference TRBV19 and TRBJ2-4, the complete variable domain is DGGITQSPKYLFRKEGQNVTLSCEQNLNHDAMYWYRQDPGQGLRLIYYSQIVNDFQKGDIAEGYSVSREKKESFPLTVTSAQKNPTAFYLCASSTRGKNIQYFGAGTRLSVL.

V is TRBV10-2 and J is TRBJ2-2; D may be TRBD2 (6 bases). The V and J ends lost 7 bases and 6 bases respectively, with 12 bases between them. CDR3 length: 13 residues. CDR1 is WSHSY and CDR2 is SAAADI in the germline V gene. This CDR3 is CASNGGIPGELFF. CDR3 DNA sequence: TGCGCCAGCAACGGAGGGATCCCCGGGGAGCTGTTTTTT.

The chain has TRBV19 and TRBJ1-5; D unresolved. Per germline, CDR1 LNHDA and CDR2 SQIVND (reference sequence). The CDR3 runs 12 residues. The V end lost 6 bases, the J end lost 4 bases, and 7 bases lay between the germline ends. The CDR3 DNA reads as TGTGCCAGTAGCCTTTTTAATCAGCCCCAGCATTTT. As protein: CASSLFNQPQHF.

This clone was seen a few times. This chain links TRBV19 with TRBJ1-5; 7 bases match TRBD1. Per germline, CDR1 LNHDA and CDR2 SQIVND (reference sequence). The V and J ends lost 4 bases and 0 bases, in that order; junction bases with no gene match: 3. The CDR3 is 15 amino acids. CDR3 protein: CASSNRTGSNQPQHF. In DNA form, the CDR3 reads TGTGCCAGTAGTAATCGGACAGGTAGCAATCAGCCCCAGCATTTT.